The 15 T cell receptor beta chains reported below all come from one sample, sequenced in a study of a mutant IDH1 vaccine in newly diagnosed glioma. Time point defined: week 23, last vaccination. Doses of 300 ug of mutant IDH1 20-mer peptide were given with topical imiquimod. The table came from immunoSEQ multiplex PCR; TCRdb's copy has only in-frame clones and leaves some out. The table shows some 30,000 clones, with 88% occurring only once. Their target antigens are unknown. The sequenced sample was PBMCs, obtained from a glioma patient whose treatment included an IDH1 peptide vaccine. The receptors stem from a man aged 35-49 years with glioma.

The chain couples TRBV5-6 to TRBJ1-3; D uncertain. From germline, CDR1 is SGHDT and CDR2 YYEEEE. Trimming took 4 bases from V and 0 from J, leaving 17 bases between them. The CDR3 totals 17 residues. This chain's CDR3 is CASSPTPTVPSGNTIYF. CDR3 sequence (DNA): TGTGCCAGCAGCCCGACGCCCACAGTCCCCTCTGGAAACACCATATATTTT.

This clone was seen a single time. The chain is built from TRBV11-2 and TRBJ2-1, with 11 nucleotides matching TRBD2. V dropped 8 bases and J dropped 9; count of bases not matched to a gene: 12. Per germline, CDR1 SGHAT and CDR2 FQNNGV. The CDR3 runs to 15 residues. The CDR3 nucleotides are TGTGCCAGCCGTACCGGGACTAGCGGCGCCGGTGAGCAGTTCTTC. Protein product: CASRTGTSGAGEQFF.

J is TRBJ2-3 and V is TRBV15; 7 bases are a match to TRBD1. The CDR3 runs to 15 residues. Germline V gives CDR1 LNHNV, CDR2 YYDKDF (reference sequence). V trimming: 2 bases; J trimming: 0 bases; junction bases outside the gene matches: 2. The CDR3 spells CATSRRQGSTDTQYF. The CDR3 DNA follows: TGTGCCACCAGCAGAAGACAGGGAAGCACAGATACGCAGTATTTT.

This clone was seen a handful of times. The genes are TRBV11-2 and TRBJ1-1; no definite D call. The CDR3 covers 16 residues. V gave up 2 bases and J gave up 4 bases, with 17 bases separating them. Germline V gene lookup returns CDR1 SGHAT and CDR2 FQNNGV. CDR3 sequence (DNA): TGTGCCAGCAGCTTAAAATTCGGGATCGTGGGCACTGAAGCTTTCTTT. Translated: CASSLKFGIVGTEAFF.

The chain is built from TRBV29-1 and TRBJ2-1, with D unresolved. The CDR3 consists of 11 residues. Germline V gene data show CDR1 as SQVTM and CDR2 as ANQGSEA. V was clipped by 7 bases and J by 9 bases, with 13 bases between them. The CDR3 region has the DNA TGCAGCGCTTCCCTCTCCGGTGAGCAGTTCTTC. Amino acids: CSASLSGEQFF.

This clone occurred once. The CDR3 coding sequence is TGCGCCAGCAGCCAAGACGCGGGGCCGAACACTGAAGCTTTCTTT. It yields the protein CASSQDAGPNTEAFF. The V call is TRBV4-1, the J call TRBJ1-1; maybe TRBD1 (5 bases). This CDR3 is 15 amino acids long. Trimming removed 0 bases at V and 1 base at J, with 9 bases between. The germline V gene encodes CDR1 MGHRA and CDR2 YSYEKL.

V and J are TRBV15 and TRBJ2-4, with 7 positions matching TRBD1. V dropped 0 bases and J dropped 0; count of bases not matched to a gene: 8. CDR3 size: 18 residues. Germline-derived CDR1 and CDR2 are LNHNV and YYDKDF (reference sequence). For the CDR3, the DNA is TGTGCCACCAGCAGAGATAGGGGGACAGCCTTAGCCAAAAACATTCAGTACTTC. Amino acids: CATSRDRGTALAKNIQYF. Using reference TRBV15 and TRBJ2-4 for the parts outside the CDR3, the full variable domain is DAMVIQNPRYQVTQFGKPVTLSCSQTLNHNVMYWYQQKSSQAPKLLFHYYDKDFNNEADTPDNFQSRRPNTSFCFLDIRSPGLGDTAMYLCATSRDRGTALAKNIQYFGAGTRLSVL.

J is TRBJ1-2 and V is TRBV30, with D perhaps matching TRBD1 (5 bases). Germline loops: CDR1 GTSNPN, CDR2 SVGIG (reference sequence). This CDR3 has 14 amino acids. The V end lost 4 bases, the J end lost 7 bases, and 19 bases lay between the germline ends. CDR3 in amino acids: CAWTGDPALGGYTF. The CDR3 bases are TGTGCCTGGACGGGGGACCCAGCGTTAGGTGGCTACACCTTC.

The chain is built from TRBV2 and TRBJ1-2, with 8 bases identical to TRBD1. Germline V gene lookup returns CDR1 SNHLY and CDR2 FYNNEI. V lost 4 bases and J lost 3; bases outside the gene matches: 4. The CDR3 sequence is 14 residues long. The CDR3 DNA follows: TGTGCCAGCAGTGGGTTGGGACAGGACTATGGCTACACCTTC. This encodes CASSGLGQDYGYTF.

This clone was observed a few times. The chain joins TRBV6-5 to TRBJ1-1; TRBD1 matches 9 bases. The CDR3 has 14 residues. V dropped 7 bases and J dropped 2; count of bases not matched to a gene: 5. Germline values: CDR1 MNHEY, CDR2 SVGAGI. Here the CDR3 DNA reads TGTGCCAGCACCCACAGGGGGCTCAACACTGAAGCTTTCTTT. Its protein product is CASTHRGLNTEAFF.

The chain combines TRBV9 with TRBJ1-1; no clear D gene. The CDR3 consists of 17 residues. V was trimmed by 2 bases and J by 0 bases, leaving 17 bases between them. The germline V gene has CDR1 SGDLS and CDR2 YYNGEE. CDR3 nucleotides: TGTGCCAGCAGCGTCGTAGTAGCGGGGTCCATGAACACTGAAGCTTTCTTT. Protein product: CASSVVVAGSMNTEAFF.

The rearrangement joins TRBV30 to TRBJ1-2; TRBD1 matches at 7 bases. Germline V gene lookup returns CDR1 GTSNPN and CDR2 SVGIG (reference sequence). This CDR3 is 13 amino acids long. V was clipped by 2 bases and J by 2 bases; unmatched bases: 2. CDR3 DNA: TGTGCCTGGAGTATACAGGGGAACTATGGCTACACCTTC. Amino acids: CAWSIQGNYGYTF.

CDR3: CASTLMRGSSGNTIYF. CDR3 bases: TGTGCCAGCACCTTGATGCGGGGAAGCTCTGGAAACACCATATATTTT. The chain joins TRBV2 to TRBJ1-3; D is uncertain. This CDR3 region has 16 residues. The V end lost 7 bases, the J end lost 0 bases, and 16 bases lay between the germline ends. Looked up from germline, CDR1 is SNHLY and CDR2 is FYNNEI. The whole variable domain, filled in from reference TRBV2 and TRBJ1-3, reads EPEVTQTPSHQVTQMGQEVILRCVPISNHLYFYWYRQILGQKVEFLVSFYNNEISEKSEIFDDQFSVERPDGSNFTLKIRSTKLEDSAMYFCASTLMRGSSGNTIYFGEGSWLTVV.

J is TRBJ2-4 and V is TRBV4-2; D perhaps matches TRBD1 (6 bases). Per germline, CDR1 LGHNA and CDR2 YNFKEQ. This CDR3 comprises 18 residues. With 0 bases removed from V and 0 bases from J, the gap between germline ends came to 15 bases. CDR3 residues: CASSQDIGQTIAKNIQYF. In DNA form, the CDR3 reads TGTGCCAGCAGCCAAGATATCGGACAGACTATAGCCAAAAACATTCAGTACTTC.

The genes are TRBV19 and TRBJ1-1; TRBD1 might be the D (5 bases). There are 13 residues in the CDR3. Germline V lookup: CDR1 LNHDA, CDR2 SQIVND (reference sequence). V was cut by 1 base and J by 6 bases, with 9 bases left in between. The CDR3 nucleotides are TGTGCCAGTAGTATAGGGCAGGGCCCTGAAGCTTTCTTT. Its translation: CASSIGQGPEAFF.